The 10 T cell receptor beta chains below were found in one sample sequenced in a study of blood T cells in healthy people across ages. With a J-beta primer mix and a sample-barcoded 5' primer, a second PCR ran 7 to 11 cycles. Via MiXCR, TCRdb re-called the 5' RACE reads, giving one row per CDR3 protein. Of roughly 570,000 distinct CDR3 sequences listed, approximately 30% were seen once; the top ten hold less than 20%. Sequencing was done on a sample of blood. These receptors came from a woman in her seventies in good health.

V is TRBV7-9 and J is TRBJ1-2; 7 positions agree with TRBD1. The germline V gene has CDR1 SEHNR and CDR2 FQNEAQ (reference sequence). V was clipped by 5 bases and J by 4 bases; unmatched bases: 10. The CDR3 is made up of 15 amino acids. CDR3 region: CASSLRDSGIYGYTF. The CDR3 coding sequence is TGTGCCAGCAGCCTCCGGGACAGCGGTATCTATGGCTACACCTTC.

This clonotype showed up just a few times. The chain employs TRBV7-9 and TRBJ2-2, with 8 nucleotides matching TRBD2. Germline-derived CDR1 and CDR2 are SEHNR and FQNEAQ (reference sequence). The CDR3 covers 13 residues. The V segment lost 5 bases and the J segment 10 bases; nucleotides outside the gene matches: 6. The CDR3 DNA reads as TGTGCCAGCAGCCGGCGGGGGGAGGCGGAGCTGTTTTTT. Encoded protein: CASSRRGEAELFF. Using reference TRBV7-9 and TRBJ2-2 for the parts outside the CDR3, the full variable domain is DTGVSQNPRHKITKRGQNVTFRCDPISEHNRLYWYRQTLGQGPEFLTYFQNEAQLEKSRLLSDRFSAERPKGSFSTLEIQRTEQGDSAMYLCASSRRGEAELFFGEGSRLTVL.

The V gene is TRBV6-2 or TRBV6-3, the J gene TRBJ2-3; no clear D. Germline V lookup: CDR1 MNHEY, CDR2 SVGEGT. This CDR3 is built from 13 residues. Trimming cost V 7 bases and J 4 bases, with 12 bases left between them. This CDR3 is CASTETQSDTQYF. The CDR3, as DNA: TGTGCCAGCACTGAGACCCAATCAGATACGCAGTATTTT.

V is TRBV15 and J is TRBJ1-2; D might be TRBD1 (5 bases). The V and J ends lost 0 bases and 6 bases respectively, with 8 bases between them. From germline, CDR1 is LNHNV and CDR2 YYDKDF (reference sequence). The CDR3 consists of 13 residues. CDR3 amino acids: CATSRDRGDGYTF. In DNA, the CDR3 is TGTGCCACCAGCAGAGATCGAGGGGATGGCTACACCTTC.

The chain uses TRBV5-6 and TRBJ2-3, with 7 positions matching TRBD2. CDR1 is SGHDT, CDR2 YYEEEE, per germline. The junction had 12 bases not matched to a gene; V was cut back by 4 bases and J by 4 bases. This CDR3 region has 16 residues. CDR3 sequence: CASSRRETVLADTQYF. For the CDR3, the DNA is TGTGCCAGCAGCAGGCGGGAGACGGTTCTCGCAGATACGCAGTATTTT.

This rearrangement joins TRBV5-1 to TRBJ2-5, with no clear D. Germline values: CDR1 SGHRS, CDR2 YFSETQ. The ends were cut back, 1 base at V and 1 base at J, with 23 bases in the middle. This CDR3 comprises 19 residues. CDR3 DNA: TGCGCCAGCAGCTTGCGACCCAATAGACCCCCTTCCGGCCAAGAGACCCAGTACTTC. Its protein product is CASSLRPNRPPSGQETQYF.

This clonotype occurred a few times. The chain employs TRBV12-3 or TRBV12-4 and TRBJ2-6, with no clear D. Trimming pared 7 bases from V and 4 bases from J, leaving 14 bases between. This CDR3 is 15 amino acids long. The CDR3 sequence is CASTRPRSGANVLTF. CDR3 nucleotides: TGTGCCAGCACCCGGCCGAGGTCGGGGGCCAACGTCCTGACTTTC.

This clonotype has more than one count but fewer than ten. J is TRBJ2-5 and V is TRBV20-1; 7 nucleotides match TRBD1. With the DNA end fitting TRBJ2-1 better, the J assignment may be wrong. Germline-derived CDR1 and CDR2 are DFQATT and SNEGSKA (reference sequence). This CDR3 has 16 amino acids. CDR3 residues: CSARSLGTARYNEQFF. The CDR3 DNA is TGCAGTGCTAGGAGCCTAGGGACAGCCAGGTACAATGAGCAGTTCTTC.

V is TRBV3-1 and J is TRBJ1-2; D remains ambiguous. Germline V gives CDR1 LGHDT, CDR2 YNNKEL (reference sequence). The germline V and J ends were trimmed by 1 base and 8 bases, with 8 bases remaining between them. This CDR3 has 12 amino acids. The CDR3 DNA is TGTGCCAGCAGCCAAGGCCTGGAGGGCTACACCTTC. Its protein product is CASSQGLEGYTF.

This chain uses TRBV12-3 or TRBV12-4 with TRBJ1-5; D remains unclear. V shed 2 bases and J shed 6 bases, with 17 bases lying between them. The CDR3 is made up of 16 amino acids. The CDR3 loop is CASSLSTEEDFQPQHF. CDR3 DNA sequence: TGTGCCAGCAGTTTATCAACGGAGGAGGATTTTCAGCCCCAGCATTTT.